These T cell receptor beta chains were read from a single sample in a study of blood T cell repertoires in COVID-19. Repertoires were generated with immunoSEQ multiplex PCR, while TCRdb's copy carries only in-frame clones and drops some. The table has tens of thousands of clones, 90% seen once. Sequencing was done on a sample of peripheral blood. These receptors originate from a woman of 80 years or more with active or convalescent COVID-19. Each CDR3 is given with its conserved first and last residue. D genes are given only for firm matches. Not all rows give a size; the values are once, few, many and, for expanded clones, a class.

TRBV5-1	.	14	TRBJ1-5	.	TGCGCCAGCAGCCAAGGGTCAGGGGATCAGCCCCAGCATTTT	CASSQGSGDQPQHF
TRBV3-1/TRBV3-2	.	15	TRBJ2-6	once	TGTGCCAGCAGCCAACAGGGGCCTGGGGCCAACGTCCTGACTTTC	CASSQQGPGANVLTF
TRBV29-1	.	12	TRBJ1-1	.	TGCAGCGTCTCCCGGTTAACCACTGAAGCTTTCTTT	CSVSRLTTEAFF
TRBV5-5	.	15	TRBJ2-2	.	TGTGCCAGCAGCTTGGTAAGGGGAAACACCGGGGAGCTGTTTTTT	CASSLVRGNTGELFF
TRBV4-3	.	14	TRBJ2-1	.	TGCGCCAGCAGCCAAGCATTGCGGGAATTCGGGCAGTTCTTC	CASSQALREFGQFF
TRBV29-1	TRBD1	15	TRBJ2-7	.	TGCAGCGTTGACCTCACCGGGACAGGGGGTTCGCAGCAGTACTTC	CSVDLTGTGGSQQYF
TRBV3-1/TRBV3-2	.	15	TRBJ2-3	.	TGTGCCAGCAGGACCAGCGGGCGACTTTCAGATACGCAGTATTTT	CASRTSGRLSDTQYF
TRBV11-3	TRBD2	15	TRBJ2-2	.	TGTGCCAGCAGCTTCGCGGGAGTTGGTACCGGGGAGCTGTTTTTT	CASSFAGVGTGELFF
TRBV28	TRBD1	13	TRBJ1-2	.	TGTGCCAGCAGTTTGGGACAGAGTTATGGCTACACCTTC	CASSLGQSYGYTF
TRBV4-2	TRBD1	18	TRBJ2-1	.	TGTGCCAGCAGCCAAGACTTTAGGACAGGGAGCTCCTACAATGAGCAGTTCTTC	CASSQDFRTGSSYNEQFF
TRBV12-3/TRBV12-4	TRBD1	13	TRBJ2-7	.	TGTGCCAGCAGGTGGGACAGGGGTCACGAGCAGTACTTC	CASRWDRGHEQYF
TRBV27	TRBD1	15	TRBJ2-7	.	TGTGCCAGCAGTTTAGGGACAGGGGGGGACTACGAGCAGTACTTC	CASSLGTGGDYEQYF
TRBV15	.	15	TRBJ2-1	.	TGTGCCACCAGCAGAGGGCAGACAACAAACAATGAGCAGTTCTTC	CATSRGQTTNNEQFF
TRBV7-3	TRBD1	15	TRBJ2-1	.	TGTGCCAGCAGCTTCGGACAGGGGGTTATGAATGAGCAGTTCTTC	CASSFGQGVMNEQFF
TRBV4-3	TRBD1	15	TRBJ2-7	.	TGCGCCAGCAGCCAGGCCGGGACAGGGACCTACGAGCAGTACTTC	CASSQAGTGTYEQYF
TRBV3-1/TRBV3-2	.	21	TRBJ2-7	.	.	CASSPSGRGVSKASGPYEQYF
TRBV7-6	.	13	TRBJ2-3	.	TGTGCCAGCAGTTCTCCCCCCGGGGGTACGCAGTATTTT	CASSSPPGGTQYF
TRBV30	TRBD1	16	TRBJ1-5	.	TGTGCCTGGAGTGGGACAGGGTTTTATCGGAGTCAGCCCCAGCATTTT	CAWSGTGFYRSQPQHF
TRBV5-4	.	13	TRBJ2-2	.	TGTGCCAGCAGCTTGGCGGTAACCGGGGAGCTGTTTTTT	CASSLAVTGELFF
TRBV27	TRBD1	17	TRBJ1-2	once	TGTGCCAGCAGTTCCAACCCCAGTCGACAGGGGGCGGACGGCTACACCTTC	CASSSNPSRQGADGYTF
TRBV9	.	14	TRBJ2-5	.	TGTGCCAGCAGCGTAGGGGGCTCCGTGGAGACCCAGTACTTC	CASSVGGSVETQYF
TRBV28	TRBD1	13	TRBJ1-1	.	TGTGCCAGCAGGAAGACAGGGTTCACTGAAGCTTTCTTT	CASRKTGFTEAFF
TRBV18	TRBD2	13	TRBJ2-3	.	TGTGCCAGCTCCATGACTAGCAGAGATACGCAGTATTTT	CASSMTSRDTQYF
TRBV18	TRBD1	15	TRBJ2-1	.	TGTGCCAGCTCAGCCGACAGGGTGGTAACCAATGAGCAGTTCTTC	CASSADRVVTNEQFF
TRBV6-2/TRBV6-3	.	15	TRBJ1-1	once	TGTGCCAGCAGTTCCCTGGGGGCCGAGAACACTGAAGCTTTCTTT	CASSSLGAENTEAFF
TRBV4-3	TRBD2	17	TRBJ2-3	.	TGCGCCAGCAGCCAAGAGGCCAGCGGGAGTAGGTCAGATACGCAGTATTTT	CASSQEASGSRSDTQYF
TRBV2	TRBD1	16	TRBJ1-4	.	TGTGCCAGCAGTGAACAGGGGGCCCCACTAGGTGAAAAACTGTTTTTT	CASSEQGAPLGEKLFF
TRBV9	TRBD2	17	TRBJ2-1	.	TGTGCCAGCAGCGTAGGTGGGAGGACTAGCGGGATAGGTGAGCAGTTCTTC	CASSVGGRTSGIGEQFF
TRBV9	TRBD1	14	TRBJ1-2	.	TGTGCCAGCAGCATGACAGGGAGCAACTATGGCTACACCTTC	CASSMTGSNYGYTF
TRBV27	TRBD2	18	TRBJ2-1	.	TGTGCCAGCAGTTTAAGGCACTCGGGGACTAGAGTATACAATGAGCAGTTCTTC	CASSLRHSGTRVYNEQFF
TRBV15	TRBD1	14	TRBJ2-6	.	TGTGCCACCAGCACCCGTGACAGGGACACGGTCCTGACTTTC	CATSTRDRDTVLTF